Detailed here is one T cell receptor (beta chain). Antigen unknown. The data derive from a study of post-analysis software for immune sequencing data. Tagging with unique molecular identifiers was a feature of the TCR beta cDNA libraries. Out of roughly 0.95 to 11 million T cells, a few hundred thousand cDNA molecules were generated. TCRdb called the PCR reads again in MiXCR, with one record for every CDR3 protein. The sample consists of around 400,000 distinct CDR3 sequences, approximately 38% of them appearing once. Study observations and caveats: When patients were compared with controls, about 5 TRBV segments were more frequent, TRBV5-6, TRBV5-1 and TRBV20-1 among them. Patients with multiple sclerosis recorded significantly lower normalized Chao1 diversity than controls, the study found. Strong same-batch co-clustering of samples appeared with F measure clustering.

Trimming removed 5 bases from V and 0 bases from J; junction bases left unmatched: 7. Germline V gene lookup returns CDR1 MDHEN and CDR2 SYDVKM. The CDR3 runs 16 residues. The origin of this receptor is a girl aged 2 to 10 with multiple sclerosis. The specimen sequenced was blood. The V gene is TRBV28, the J gene TRBJ2-7; 10 nucleotides line up with TRBD2. This CDR3 is CASSPRLAGSSYEQYF. Here the CDR3 DNA reads TGTGCCAGCAGTCCCCGACTAGCGGGTAGCTCCTACGAGCAGTACTTC.